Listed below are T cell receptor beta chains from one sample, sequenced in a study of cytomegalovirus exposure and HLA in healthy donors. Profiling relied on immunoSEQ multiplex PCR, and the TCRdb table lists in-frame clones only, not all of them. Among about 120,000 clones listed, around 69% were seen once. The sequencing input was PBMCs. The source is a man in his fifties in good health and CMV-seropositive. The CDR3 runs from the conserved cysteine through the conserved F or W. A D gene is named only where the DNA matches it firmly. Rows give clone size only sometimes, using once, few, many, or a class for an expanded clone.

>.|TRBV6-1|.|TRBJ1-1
CASSEARTEAFF
TGTGCCAGCAGTGAAGCCAGGACTGAAGCTTTCTTT
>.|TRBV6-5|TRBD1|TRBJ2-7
CASSPGQGTEQYF
TGTGCCAGCAGTCCGGGACAGGGCACCGAGCAGTACTTC
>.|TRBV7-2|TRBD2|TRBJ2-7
CASSPLQASGTSEQYF
TGTGCCAGCAGCCCCCTCCAGGCTAGCGGTACCTCCGAGCAGTACTTC
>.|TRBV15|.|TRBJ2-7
CATSRDRRGLIEQYF
TGTGCCACCAGCAGAGACCGCAGGGGCCTTATCGAGCAGTACTTC
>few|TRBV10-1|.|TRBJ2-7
CASSDGQTYEQYF
TGCGCCAGCAGTGATGGACAGACCTACGAGCAGTACTTC
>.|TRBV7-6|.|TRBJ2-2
CASSSSSLTGELFF
TGTGCCAGCAGCTCCTCCTCGTTGACCGGGGAGCTGTTTTTT
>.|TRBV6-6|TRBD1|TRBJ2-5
CASSSTGHETQYF
TGTGCCAGCAGCTCGACAGGGCATGAGACCCAGTACTTC
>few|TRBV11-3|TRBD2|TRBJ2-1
CASSRRGGGAWNEQFF
TGTGCCAGCAGCCGCCGGGGCGGGGGGGCGTGGAATGAGCAGTTCTTC
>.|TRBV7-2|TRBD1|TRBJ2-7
CASSVSSGTESYEQYF
TGTGCCAGCAGCGTTTCATCCGGGACAGAGTCCTACGAGCAGTACTTC
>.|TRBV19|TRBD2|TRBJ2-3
CASSIGAGGPDTQYF
TGTGCCAGTAGTATAGGAGCGGGGGGCCCCGATACGCAGTATTTT
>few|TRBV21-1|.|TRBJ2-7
CASSKGRGGDEQYF
TGTGCCAGCAGCAAAGGGCGGGGCGGGGACGAGCAGTACTTC
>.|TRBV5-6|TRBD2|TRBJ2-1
CASSPSGRTGNEQFF
TGTGCCAGCAGTCCCAGCGGGAGGACAGGTAATGAGCAGTTCTTC
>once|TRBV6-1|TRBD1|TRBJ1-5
CASRERTGANQPQHF
TGTGCCAGCAGGGAACGGACAGGGGCCAATCAGCCCCAGCATTTT
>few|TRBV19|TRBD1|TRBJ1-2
CASSIAPTGYYGYTF
TGTGCCAGTAGTATAGCCCCGACAGGGTACTATGGCTACACCTTC
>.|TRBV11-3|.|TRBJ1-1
CASSPRQDTEAFF
TGTGCCAGCAGCCCCAGACAGGACACTGAAGCTTTCTTT
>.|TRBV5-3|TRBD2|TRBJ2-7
CARSVGLAGDSYEQYF
TGTGCCAGAAGCGTGGGACTAGCGGGAGACTCCTACGAGCAGTACTTC
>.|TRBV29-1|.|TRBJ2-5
CSVEDRMGQGFETQYF
TGCAGCGTCGAAGATCGCATGGGGCAGGGTTTCGAGACCCAGTACTTC
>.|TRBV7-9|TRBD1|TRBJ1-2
CASSSSDRGAYGYTF
TGTGCCAGCAGCTCCTCCGACAGGGGGGCGTATGGCTACACCTTC
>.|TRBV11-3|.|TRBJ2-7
CASSLARYSYEQYF
TGTGCCAGCAGCTTAGCCAGGTACTCCTACGAGCAGTACTTC
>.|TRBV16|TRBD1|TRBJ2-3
CASTDLTGAIVSGTDTQYF
TGTGCCAGCACCGATTTGACAGGGGCGATTGTTAGCGGCACAGATACGCAGTATTTT
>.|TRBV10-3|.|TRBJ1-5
CAISEYPGSDQPQHF
TGTGCCATCAGTGAGTATCCAGGGTCGGATCAGCCCCAGCATTTT
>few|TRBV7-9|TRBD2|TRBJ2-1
CSSSLIPTRGLAGNEQFF
TGTTCCAGCAGCCTAATCCCCACGCGGGGACTAGCGGGAAATGAGCAGTTCTTC